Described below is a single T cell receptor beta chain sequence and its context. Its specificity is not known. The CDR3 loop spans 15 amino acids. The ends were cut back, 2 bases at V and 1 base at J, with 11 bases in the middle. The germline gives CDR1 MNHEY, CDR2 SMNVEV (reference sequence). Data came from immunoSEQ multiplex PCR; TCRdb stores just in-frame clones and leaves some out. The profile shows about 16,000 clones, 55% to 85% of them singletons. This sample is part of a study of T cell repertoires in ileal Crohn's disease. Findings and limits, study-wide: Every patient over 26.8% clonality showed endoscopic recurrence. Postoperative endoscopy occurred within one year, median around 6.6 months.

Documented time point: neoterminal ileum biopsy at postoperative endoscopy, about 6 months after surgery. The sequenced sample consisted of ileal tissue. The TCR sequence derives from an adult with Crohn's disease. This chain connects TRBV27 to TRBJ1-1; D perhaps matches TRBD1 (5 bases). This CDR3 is CASSLRAGRNTEAFF. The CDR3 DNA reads TGTGCCAGCAGTTTACGTGCAGGGCGGAACACTGAAGCTTTCTTT.